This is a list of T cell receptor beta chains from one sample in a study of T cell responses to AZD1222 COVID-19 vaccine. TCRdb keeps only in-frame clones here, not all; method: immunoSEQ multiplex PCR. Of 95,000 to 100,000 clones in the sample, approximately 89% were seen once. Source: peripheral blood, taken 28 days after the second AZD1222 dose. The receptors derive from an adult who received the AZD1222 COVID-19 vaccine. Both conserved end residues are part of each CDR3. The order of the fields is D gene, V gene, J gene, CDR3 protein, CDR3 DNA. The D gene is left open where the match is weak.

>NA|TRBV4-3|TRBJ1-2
CASSQVYGGAHDGYTF
TGCGCCAGCAGCCAAGTCTATGGGGGCGCCCATGATGGCTACACCTTC
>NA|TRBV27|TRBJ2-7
CASSLMGLYEQYF
TGTGCCAGCAGTTTGATGGGGTTATACGAGCAGTACTTC
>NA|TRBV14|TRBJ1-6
CASSQDWGDSPLHF
TGTGCCAGCAGCCAAGATTGGGGAGACTCACCCCTCCACTTT
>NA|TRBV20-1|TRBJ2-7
CSASIWGEQYF
TGCAGTGCTAGTATCTGGGGCGAGCAGTACTTC
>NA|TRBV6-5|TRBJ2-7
CASRKDILNYEQYF
TGTGCCAGCAGAAAAGACATCTTGAACTACGAGCAGTACTTC
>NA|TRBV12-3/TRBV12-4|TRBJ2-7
CASSPGAYEQYF
TGTGCCAGCAGCCCAGGGGCCTACGAGCAGTACTTC
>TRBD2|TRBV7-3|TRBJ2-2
CASSFSAGGVPGELFF
TGTGCCAGCAGCTTTTCAGCGGGAGGGGTTCCCGGGGAGCTGTTTTTT
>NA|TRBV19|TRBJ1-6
CASSIMGRRTDNSPLHF
TGTGCCAGTAGTATTATGGGTCGAAGAACCGATAATTCACCCCTCCACTTT
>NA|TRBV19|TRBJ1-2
CASSGTANYGYTF
TGTGCCAGTAGTGGGACGGCTAACTATGGCTACACCTTC
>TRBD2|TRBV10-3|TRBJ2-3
CAIRLAGGPTDTQYF
TGTGCCATCAGATTAGCGGGGGGGCCAACAGATACGCAGTATTTT
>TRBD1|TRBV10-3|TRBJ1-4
CAIRDRAEKLFF
TGTGCCATCCGGGACAGGGCTGAAAAACTGTTTTTT
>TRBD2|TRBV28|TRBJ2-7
CASGRAPHEQYF
TGTGCCAGCGGGAGGGCTCCTCACGAGCAGTACTTC
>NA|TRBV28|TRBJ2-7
CATLRDATYEQYF
TGTGCCACCCTAAGGGACGCGACCTACGAGCAGTACTTC
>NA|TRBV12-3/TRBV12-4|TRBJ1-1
CASRRQPNTEAFF
TGTGCCAGCAGGAGACAGCCGAACACTGAAGCTTTCTTT
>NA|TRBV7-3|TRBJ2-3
CASSSAGAYGDTQYF
TGTGCCAGCAGCTCCGCTGGGGCGTATGGAGATACGCAGTATTTT